Presented here are 29 T cell receptor beta chains from one specimen sequenced in a study of regulatory T cells in long-lasting Graves disease. Time point: persistent/refractory GD, antithyroid drugs over 5 years with positive TRAb. From PBMCs, RNA was extracted and then used to make the TCR library. iRepertoire HTBI primers and Arm-PCR of CDR3 regions built TCR beta libraries. TCRdb re-called the multiplex PCR reads through MiXCR, storing one row per CDR3 protein. The table includes around 400,000 distinct CDR3 sequences, approximately 25% detected once. The sequencing used peripheral blood mononuclear cells (PBMCs), collected when the disease was refractory, from a patient treated with antithyroid drugs. These receptor sequences come from a woman aged 40 to 50 with Graves disease.

Many counts were recorded for this clonotype. The rearrangement joins TRBV2 to TRBJ2-2; D call uncertain. There are 14 residues in the CDR3. Germline CDR1 SNHLY, CDR2 FYNNEI. V lost 4 bases and J lost 5, with 11 bases in between. CDR3 in amino acids: CASSGVGATGELFF. In DNA form, the CDR3 reads TGTGCCAGCAGTGGGGTAGGAGCGACCGGGGAGCTGTTTTTT.

This clonotype was detected ten times or more. The J gene is TRBJ1-2, the V gene TRBV2, with TRBD1 matching 8 bases. CDR1 is SNHLY and CDR2 is FYNNEI in the germline V gene. J lost 3 bases, V lost 5 bases, and 8 bases had no gene match. The CDR3 is 15 amino acids. CDR3 region: CASSPGQGTYYGYTF. CDR3 DNA: TGTGCCAGCAGTCCTGGACAGGGAACTTACTATGGCTACACCTTC.

With regard to this clonotype: One end of the junction is discordant with germline, which a read error may explain. The chain has TRBV30 and TRBJ2-5; a weak D match, TRBD1 (6 bases). Germline V gene lookup returns CDR1 GTSNPN and CDR2 SVGIG (reference sequence). The CDR3 runs to 13 residues. The CDR3 nucleotides are TGTGCCTGGAGTAGGACAGTCCAAGAGACCCGGTACTTC. It specifies CAWSRTVQETRYF. Filled out from reference TRBV30 and TRBJ2-5, the complete variable domain reads SQTIHQWPATLVQPVGSPLSLECTVEGTSNPNLYWYRQAAGRGLQLLFYSVGIGQISSEVPQNLSASRPQDRQFILSSKKLLLSDSGFYLCAWSRTVQETRYFGPGTRLLVL.

This clonotype was seen a handful of times. The CDR3 reads CASSSPRRETQYF. CDR3 sequence (DNA): TGTGCCAGCAGCTCGCCCAGAAGGGAGACCCAGTACTTC. The chain couples TRBV11-2 to TRBJ2-5; the D is unclear. This CDR3 is 13 amino acids long. In germline, CDR1 is SGHAT, CDR2 FQNNGV. Trimming stripped 4 bases from V and 5 bases from J, with 11 bases between.

The CDR3 bases are TGTGCCAGCACAGACAGCAGGACCTATTACGAGCAGTACTTC. It translates to CASTDSRTYYEQYF. The rearrangement links TRBV7-2 to TRBJ2-7, with D perhaps TRBD1 (5 bases). V was pared by 7 bases and J by 4 bases, with 17 bases between. The germline gives CDR1 SGHTA, CDR2 FQGNSA. The CDR3 is 14 residues long.

In the case of this clonotype: This could be a read error, since a much larger clone is one nucleotide away. This rearrangement joins TRBV29-1 to TRBJ2-7, with 9 bases aligning to TRBD2. This CDR3 spans 13 amino acids. Germline assignment: CDR1 SQVTM and CDR2 ANQGSEA. V trimming: 4 bases; J trimming: 2 bases; junction bases outside the gene matches: 3. The CDR3 coding sequence is TGCAGCGTTGGGGCTAGCGGGGCCTACGAGCAGTACTTC. Translation gives CSVGASGAYEQYF.

Comments on this clonotype: This could be a read error, since a much larger clone is one nucleotide away. V usage is TRBV6-4 and J usage is TRBJ2-3, with 8 positions matching TRBD2. Trimming cost V 2 bases and J 0 bases; bases outside gene matches: 1. In germline, CDR1 is MRHNA, CDR2 SNTAGT. The CDR3 has 15 amino acids. The CDR3 here is CASSDASGSTDTQYF. The CDR3 DNA reads TGTGCCAGCAGTGACGCTAGCGGGAGCACAGATACGCAGTATTTT.

V gene TRBV6-5 combines with J gene TRBJ2-1; the D is unclear. Germline lookup yields CDR1 MNHEY and CDR2 SVGAGI. This CDR3 has 12 amino acids. V gave up 2 bases and J gave up 12 bases, with 11 bases separating them. The CDR3 spells CASSYPSAWQFF. DNA of the CDR3: TGTGCCAGCAGTTACCCGTCTGCCTGGCAGTTCTTC.

The genes are TRBV28 and TRBJ2-7; 8 bases match TRBD2. CDR1 is MDHEN, CDR2 SYDVKM, per germline. CDR3 length: 15 residues. Unmatched junction bases numbered 4, after V lost 2 bases and J lost 1 base. CDR3: CASSLRAGASYEQYF. In nucleotides, the CDR3 is TGTGCCAGCAGTTTACGAGCGGGAGCATCCTACGAGCAGTACTTC.

This clonotype was seen repeatedly, ten times or more. CDR3 loop: CASSQRGTSHEQYF. The CDR3 nucleotides read TGTGCCAGCAGTCAAAGAGGGACAAGTCACGAGCAGTACTTC. The chain employs TRBV2 and TRBJ2-7; D might be TRBD1 (6 bases). The CDR3 is 14 residues long. Between the trimmed V and J ends, which lost 5 bases and 5 bases, there was a span of 16 bases. Germline CDR1 and CDR2: SNHLY and FYNNEI.

The chain has TRBV7-8 and TRBJ2-1; D unresolved. Trimming removed 5 bases from V and 6 bases from J, with 11 bases in between. The CDR3 contains 13 residues. The germline V gene encodes CDR1 SGHVS and CDR2 FQNEAQ. The CDR3 nucleotides read TGTGCCAGCAGCCAGCTAAGCAGCAATGAGCAGTTCTTC. The encoded protein is CASSQLSSNEQFF.

As for this clonotype: Relative to the germline gene, one junction end is altered; a read error may explain this. The CDR3 is CASRFHEVAEALF. The CDR3 DNA reads TGTGCCAGCAGATTCCACGAGGTGGCTGAAGCTCTCTTT. This chain links TRBV6-1 with TRBJ1-1; no firm D call. The CDR3 extends over 13 amino acids. CDR1 MNHNS and CDR2 SASEGT come from the germline V gene.

In the case of this clonotype: This may arise from a read error, as a much more abundant clone is one base away. The J gene is TRBJ1-2, the V gene TRBV20-1; a possible D gene is TRBD1 (5 bases). Trimming pared 4 bases from V and 4 bases from J, leaving 13 bases between. The CDR3 runs 13 residues. The V gene's germline CDR1 is DFQATT and CDR2 SNEGSKA (reference sequence). In nucleotides, the CDR3 is TGCAGTGCTAAGGACACTCCTAGCTATGGCTACACCTTC. It translates to CSAKDTPSYGYTF.

This clonotype was seen many times. The V call is TRBV20-1, the J call TRBJ2-7; D assignment may be TRBD1 or TRBD2 (5 bases each). The germline V and J ends were trimmed by 6 bases and 4 bases, with 19 bases remaining between them. The V gene's germline CDR1 is DFQATT and CDR2 SNEGSKA (reference sequence). The CDR3 runs to 14 residues. The CDR3 DNA follows: TGCAGTGCCTCACCGCCCAGGGACCGTTACGAGCAGTACTTC. Encoded protein: CSASPPRDRYEQYF.

The chain carries TRBV28 and TRBJ2-7; TRBD1 aligns across 8 bases. Germline trimming cut 8 bases from V and 2 bases from J; bases unmatched to any gene: 5. This CDR3 spans 13 amino acids. Germline V gene lookup returns CDR1 MDHEN and CDR2 SYDVKM. The CDR3 protein is CASGRGHTYEQYF. The CDR3 DNA reads TGTGCCAGCGGCAGGGGGCACACCTACGAGCAGTACTTC. The full variable domain, completed using reference TRBV28 and TRBJ2-7, is DVKVTQSSRYLVKRTGEKVFLECVQDMDHENMFWYRQDPGLGLRLIYFSYDVKMKEKGDIPEGYSVSREKKERFSLILESASTNQTSMYLCASGRGHTYEQYFGPGTRLTVT.

The chain links TRBV12-3 or TRBV12-4 to TRBJ2-1; 8 bases align to TRBD2. CDR3 length: 15 amino acids. With 3 bases clipped from V and 5 bases from J, the junction kept 6 bases outside the gene matches. The CDR3 DNA sequence: TGTGCCAGCAGTTTCAGCCTAGCGGGTCACAATGAGCAGTTCTTC. It is translated as CASSFSLAGHNEQFF.

In this sample, this clonotype turned up a few times. This may stem from a read error, because a much larger clone lies one nucleotide away. Given the absence of the conserved phenylalanine or tryptophan at the CDR3 end, a read error is likely. The genes are TRBV11-2 and TRBJ2-7; 7 bases fit TRBD2. Germline V lookup: CDR1 SGHAT, CDR2 FQNNGV. This CDR3 is built from 15 residues. V dropped 5 bases and J dropped 4; count of bases not matched to a gene: 11. CDR3 DNA sequence: TGTGCCAGCAGCAATTCCGGCGGGAGTCAGTACGAGCAGTACCTC. Translated, it gives CASSNSGGSQYEQYL.

CDR3 DNA: TGTGCCAGCAGTTTCCAGACTAGCGGGAGTAACGAGCAGTACTTC. Its translation: CASSFQTSGSNEQYF. The genes are TRBV28 and TRBJ2-7, with TRBD2 matching over 12 bases. With V trimmed by 3 bases and J by 5 bases, 5 bases remained unmatched. The CDR3 contains 15 residues. CDR1 MDHEN and CDR2 SYDVKM come from the germline V gene. Looking up the rest from reference TRBV28 and TRBJ2-7 gives the full variable domain: DVKVTQSSRYLVKRTGEKVFLECVQDMDHENMFWYRQDPGLGLRLIYFSYDVKMKEKGDIPEGYSVSREKKERFSLILESASTNQTSMYLCASSFQTSGSNEQYFGPGTRLTVT.

Turning to this clonotype: The germline gene is not matched at one end of the junction; a read error may be the cause. The chain couples TRBV4-1 to TRBJ2-5, with D hard to call. Germline CDR1 MGHRA, CDR2 YSYEKL. This CDR3 is 12 amino acids long. The CDR3: CASGQVSETQYF. CDR3 nucleotide sequence: TGCGCCAGCGGCCAAGTTTCGGAGACCCAGTACTTC.

As for this clonotype: It may be a read error: a sequence one base away is much more abundant. The CDR3 end shows no conserved phenylalanine or tryptophan, and so a read error is likely. The CDR3 nucleotides are TGCAGTGCTAGGGATAGCGGGCGCACCTACGAGCAGTACCTC. Protein product: CSARDSGRTYEQYL. The genes are TRBV20-1 and TRBJ2-7; 7 bases align to TRBD2. The germline V gene has CDR1 DFQATT and CDR2 SNEGSKA (reference sequence). J was trimmed by 2 bases and V by 3 bases; bases with no gene match: 7. This CDR3 comprises 14 residues.

This clonotype occurred many times. CDR3 coding DNA: TGTGCCATCAGTGGACAGGGACATAACACCGGGGAGCTGTTTTTT. Translation: CAISGQGHNTGELFF. This chain joins TRBV10-3 and TRBJ2-2; 7 nucleotides match TRBD1. The CDR3 contains 15 residues. The junction had 4 bases not matched to a gene; V was cut back by 4 bases and J by 2 bases. Germline loops: CDR1 ENHRY, CDR2 SYGVKD.

A remark on this clonotype: A read error is possible here, since a much larger clone lies one base away. The chain links TRBV7-8 to TRBJ1-1; 8 bases align to TRBD1. The germline CDR1 and CDR2 sequences are SGHVS and FQNEAQ. This CDR3 comprises 12 residues. The CDR3 sequence: CASSFSTGAALF. In nucleotides, the CDR3 is TGTGCCAGCAGCTTTTCGACAGGGGCCGCTCTCTTT.

This clonotype turned up a few times. The chain couples TRBV5-5 to TRBJ2-2; D is uncertain. CDR1 and CDR2 from the germline V gene are SGHKS and YYEKEE (reference sequence). Between the trimmed V and J ends, which lost 1 base and 0 bases, there was a span of 7 bases. The CDR3 contains 15 residues. CDR3 sequence reads: CASSLPAANTGELFF. The DNA for the CDR3 is TGTGCCAGCAGCTTGCCCGCTGCGAACACCGGGGAGCTGTTTTTT.

This chain's CDR3 is CASSPDRGHTEAFF. CDR3 DNA: TGTGCCAGCTCACCGGACAGGGGGCACACTGAAGCTTTCTTT. The J gene is TRBJ1-1, the V gene TRBV18; 11 positions agree with TRBD1. The CDR3 runs to 14 residues. Germline V gives CDR1 KGHSH, CDR2 LQKENI. Trimming cost V 3 bases and J 3 bases; bases outside gene matches: 0.

This clonotype was observed a few times. V usage is TRBV9 and J usage is TRBJ1-2; no clear D gene. The CDR3 is 14 amino acids. V was pared by 3 bases and J by 4 bases, with 13 bases between. Looked up from germline, CDR1 is SGDLS and CDR2 is YYNGEE. CDR3 region: CASSGLDGGYGYTF. In DNA, the CDR3 is TGTGCCAGCAGCGGACTGGACGGCGGCTATGGCTACACCTTC. The entire variable domain, with the rest obtained from reference TRBV9 and TRBJ1-2, is as follows: DSGVTQTPKHLITATGQRVTLRCSPRSGDLSVYWYQQSLDQGLQFLIQYYNGEERAKGNILERFSAQQFPDLHSELNLSSLELGDSALYFCASSGLDGGYGYTFGSGTRLTVV.

This clonotype was observed a handful of times. The chain recombines TRBV7-8 with TRBJ1-5; D perhaps matches TRBD1 (6 bases). Germline lookup yields CDR1 SGHVS and CDR2 FQNEAQ. V was cut by 1 base and J by 5 bases, with 15 bases left in between. The CDR3 spans 16 residues. CDR3 in amino acids: CASSLGNRVNYQPQHF. The CDR3 nucleotides read TGTGCCAGCAGCTTAGGGAACAGGGTGAATTATCAGCCCCAGCATTTT.

This chain uses TRBV28 with TRBJ2-1; D remains unclear. Germline V gives CDR1 MDHEN, CDR2 SYDVKM. The length of the CDR3 is 14 residues. The V and J ends lost 6 bases and 4 bases respectively, with 13 bases between them. CDR3 sequence (DNA): TGTGCCAGCAGCCTACCCGGTGGATACAATGAGCAGTTCTTC. Protein: CASSLPGGYNEQFF. Full variable domain (missing parts from reference TRBV28 and TRBJ2-1): DVKVTQSSRYLVKRTGEKVFLECVQDMDHENMFWYRQDPGLGLRLIYFSYDVKMKEKGDIPEGYSVSREKKERFSLILESASTNQTSMYLCASSLPGGYNEQFFGPGTRLTVL.

In its sample, this clonotype was seen many times. This rearrangement joins TRBV20-1 to TRBJ1-4, with D uncertain. Trimming shortened V by 5 bases and J by 7 bases, and 8 bases separated the two germline ends. Germline V gene lookup returns CDR1 DFQATT and CDR2 SNEGSKA (reference sequence). The CDR3 runs 11 residues. DNA of the CDR3: TGCAGTGCTCCTCACACTGAAAAACTGTTTTTT. The encoded protein is CSAPHTEKLFF.

The chain has TRBV6-1 and TRBJ1-5; the D is unclear. V was pared by 7 bases and J by 0 bases, with 13 bases between. CDR1 and CDR2 from the germline V gene are MNHNS and SASEGT. The CDR3 is made up of 15 amino acids. The CDR3 is CASNHLTYSNQPQHF. CDR3 DNA sequence: TGTGCCAGCAATCACCTGACATATAGCAATCAGCCCCAGCATTTT.